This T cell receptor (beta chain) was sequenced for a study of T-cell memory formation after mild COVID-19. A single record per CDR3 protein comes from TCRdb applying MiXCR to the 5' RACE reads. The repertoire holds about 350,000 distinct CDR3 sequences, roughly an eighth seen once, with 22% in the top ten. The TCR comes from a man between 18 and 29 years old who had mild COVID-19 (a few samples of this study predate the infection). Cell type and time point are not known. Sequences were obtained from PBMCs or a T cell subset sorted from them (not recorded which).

The CDR3 region has the DNA TGTGCCAGCAGCCGGGACAGGGCCCAGCCCCAGCATTTT. Protein product: CASSRDRAQPQHF. This sequence joins TRBV2 and TRBJ1-5; TRBD1 matches at 9 bases. The CDR3 consists of 13 residues. The ends lost 6 bases at V and 7 bases at J; junction bases unmatched: 4. CDR1 is SNHLY and CDR2 is FYNNEI in the germline V gene. Based on the CDR3 plus reference TRBV2 and TRBJ1-5, the full variable domain is EPEVTQTPSHQVTQMGQEVILRCVPISNHLYFYWYRQILGQKVEFLVSFYNNEISEKSEIFDDQFSVERPDGSNFTLKIRSTKLEDSAMYFCASSRDRAQPQHFGDGTRLSIL.